These 19 T cell receptor beta chains were all obtained from the same sample, sequenced in a study of regulatory T cells in long-lasting Graves disease. To make TCR beta libraries, researchers used iRepertoire HTBI primers and Arm-PCR of CDR3 regions. TCRdb re-called the multiplex PCR reads through MiXCR, storing one row per CDR3 protein. The table includes 350,000 to 550,000 distinct CDR3 sequences, around 17% detected once. The time point: newly diagnosed GD, antithyroid drugs for less than 3 months. PBMC-derived RNA was used for the TCR library. This same sample was also taken into another study, of T cells in Graves' hyperthyroidism and ophthalmopathy.

Here the sequenced sample was peripheral blood mononuclear cells (PBMCs), taken at new diagnosis, from a patient treated with antithyroid drugs. These TCRs come from a woman aged 18-29 years with Graves disease.

Only a few counts were recorded for this clonotype. J is TRBJ1-2 and V is TRBV27; possible D gene TRBD1, 6 bases. The V and J ends lost 4 bases and 4 bases respectively, with 10 bases between them. Germline V gene data show CDR1 as MNHEY and CDR2 as SMNVEV (reference sequence). This CDR3 is built from 13 residues. The CDR3 region is CASSSGASYGYTF. In nucleotides, the CDR3 is TGTGCCAGCAGTTCGGGGGCTAGCTATGGCTACACCTTC.

This clonotype was picked up many times. V is TRBV7-9 and J is TRBJ1-5; 10 bases map to TRBD1. Germline assignment: CDR1 SEHNR and CDR2 FQNEAQ (reference sequence). The CDR3 spans 15 residues. V shed 5 bases, J shed 4 bases, and the junction held 5 bases outside the gene matches. CDR3 region: CASSRTGQGNQPQHF. In DNA, the CDR3 is TGTGCCAGCAGCCGAACGGGACAGGGGAATCAGCCCCAGCATTTT. Using reference TRBV7-9 and TRBJ1-5 for the parts outside the CDR3, the full variable domain is DTGVSQNPRHKITKRGQNVTFRCDPISEHNRLYWYRQTLGQGPEFLTYFQNEAQLEKSRLLSDRFSAERPKGSFSTLEIQRTEQGDSAMYLCASSRTGQGNQPQHFGDGTRLSIL.

The V call is TRBV7-2, the J call TRBJ2-7, with D possibly being TRBD2 (5 bases). Germline V gives CDR1 SGHTA, CDR2 FQGNSA. The germline V and J ends were trimmed by 0 bases and 3 bases, with 9 bases remaining between them. The CDR3 consists of 14 residues. CDR3: CASSLAGVVYEQYF. The CDR3 nucleotides are TGTGCCAGCAGCTTAGCGGGAGTAGTCTACGAGCAGTACTTC.

J is TRBJ2-5 and V is TRBV4-2, with 10 bases matching TRBD2. V shed 2 bases and J 5 bases; nucleotides not matched to a gene: 8. The germline CDR1 and CDR2 sequences are LGHNA and YNFKEQ. The CDR3 is made up of 16 amino acids. CDR3 bases: TGTGCCAGCAGCCAATCGCTAGCGGGAGATGTGGAGACCCAGTACTTC. Translated: CASSQSLAGDVETQYF.

This clonotype was detected ten times or more. The rearrangement joins TRBV29-1 to TRBJ2-4; TRBD2 agrees at 7 bases. After removal of 5 bases from V and 0 bases from J, the junction contained 7 bases not matched to a gene. The germline V gene has CDR1 SQVTM and CDR2 ANQGSEA. The CDR3 runs to 15 residues. The CDR3 region is CSVKTSGIAKNIQYF. The CDR3 nucleotides read TGCAGCGTTAAAACCAGCGGGATAGCCAAAAACATTCAGTACTTC.

A few counts support this clonotype. The CDR3 carries no conserved terminal phenylalanine or tryptophan, so it likely arises from a read error. The chain combines TRBV3-1 with TRBJ2-1; unclear D gene. The length of the CDR3 is 17 residues. Between the trimmed V and J ends, which lost 3 bases and 5 bases, there was a span of 20 bases. Per germline, CDR1 LGHDT and CDR2 YNNKEL (reference sequence). The CDR3 coding sequence is TGTGCCAGCAGCCATTCCCCCACCCCATCGACTCACAATGAGCAGTTCCTC. Amino acids: CASSHSPTPSTHNEQFL.

This clonotype occurred many times. The gene calls are TRBV20-1 and TRBJ2-1; D perhaps matches TRBD1 (6 bases). The CDR3 is 13 amino acids. Germline V gives CDR1 DFQATT, CDR2 SNEGSKA (reference sequence). Trimming took off 5 bases at V and 7 bases at J, with 15 bases between the two ends. The CDR3 nucleotides read TGCAGTGCTCCTAGGGACATGTGGAATGAGCAGTTCTTC. Translated: CSAPRDMWNEQFF.

This clonotype has at least ten counts. V is TRBV28 and J is TRBJ2-5, with 7 bases matching TRBD1. The CDR3 has 15 amino acids. The germline CDR1 and CDR2 sequences are MDHEN and SYDVKM. Trimming removed 3 bases from V and 0 bases from J; junction bases left unmatched: 4. The CDR3 is CASSFLGTDQETQYF. In nucleotides, the CDR3 is TGTGCCAGCAGTTTTCTCGGGACAGACCAAGAGACCCAGTACTTC.

This clonotype has just a few counts. The V call is TRBV25-1, the J call TRBJ1-5; D unclear. CDR1 and CDR2 (germline): MGHDK, SYGVNS. CDR3 length: 13 amino acids. Trimming pared 2 bases from V and 7 bases from J, leaving 9 bases between. The CDR3 spells CASSEQYGQPQHF. The CDR3 nucleotides are TGTGCCAGCAGTGAACAGTATGGGCAGCCCCAGCATTTT.

About this clonotype: This may be a read error, as it is one base from a much larger clone. The J gene is TRBJ2-7, the V gene TRBV3-1, with D hard to call. Germline V gives CDR1 LGHDT, CDR2 YNNKEL (reference sequence). This CDR3 has 12 amino acids. Deletions cut 4 bases from V and 3 bases from J, with 7 bases between. CDR3 region: CASSRSVYEQYF. DNA for the CDR3: TGTGCCAGCAGCCGTTCAGTCTACGAGCAGTACTTC.

This clonotype was picked up many times. The chain recombines TRBV28 with TRBJ1-3; D is uncertain. Trimming removed 7 bases from V and 1 base from J, with 14 bases in between. This CDR3 is 15 amino acids long. CDR1 is MDHEN and CDR2 is SYDVKM in the germline V gene. The CDR3 bases are TGTGCCAGCATCCCTAGGGCGCAGTCTGGAAACACCATATATTTT. Translated, it gives CASIPRAQSGNTIYF.

This clonotype was seen many times. This chain connects TRBV7-6 to TRBJ2-1, with D possibly being TRBD2 (6 bases). Trimming stripped 5 bases from V and 7 bases from J, with 21 bases between. The CDR3 is 16 residues long. The germline V gene encodes CDR1 SGHVS and CDR2 FNYEAQ. The CDR3 DNA reads TGTGCCAGCAGCCCCTGGTCGGGAGTCACGGGGAATGAGCAGTTCTTC. Its translation is CASSPWSGVTGNEQFF.

This clonotype occurred a few times. V and J are TRBV6-5 and TRBJ1-4, with D maybe TRBD1 (5 bases). Trimming pared 2 bases from V and 7 bases from J, leaving 17 bases between. The CDR3 has 16 residues. Germline assignment: CDR1 MNHEY and CDR2 SVGAGI. The chain's CDR3 is CASSYRAGPNPEKLFF. The DNA of the CDR3 is TGTGCCAGCAGTTACCGGGCAGGGCCAAATCCTGAAAAACTGTTTTTT.

Ten or more counts support this clonotype. The rearrangement uses TRBV2 and TRBJ2-1, with TRBD2 as a possible D gene (5 bases). The CDR3 extends over 13 amino acids. Trimming left V 5 bases short and J 6 bases short, with 11 bases between. Germline loops: CDR1 SNHLY, CDR2 FYNNEI. The chain's CDR3 is CASSTSYGNEQFF. Here the CDR3 DNA reads TGTGCCAGCAGTACTAGTTACGGCAATGAGCAGTTCTTC.

This clonotype was counted ten times or more. The V gene is TRBV3-1, the J gene TRBJ1-2; 7 bases agree with TRBD1. CDR3 length equals 16 residues. Losses at the gene ends were 2 bases for V and 1 base for J; bases not matched to a gene: 7. Germline V CDR1 and CDR2: LGHDT, YNNKEL (reference sequence). CDR3 DNA: TGTGCCAGCAGCCAAACCGGGACAGAGAATAACTATGGCTACACCTTC. It encodes CASSQTGTENNYGYTF.

This clonotype was counted only a few times. This rearrangement joins TRBV29-1 to TRBJ2-2, with D perhaps TRBD1 (6 bases). The V and J ends lost 4 bases and 5 bases respectively, with 26 bases between them. The CDR3 covers 18 residues. Germline V gene lookup returns CDR1 SQVTM and CDR2 ANQGSEA. The DNA for the CDR3 is TGCAGCGTTGGGATCTGGGACACAACCTCGGGGCGTACCGGGGAGCTGTTTTTT. It translates to CSVGIWDTTSGRTGELFF.

The sample holds many counts of this clonotype. The genes are TRBV6-2 or TRBV6-3 and TRBJ2-1; D is possibly TRBD2 (6 bases). V was shortened by 3 bases and J by 8 bases, with 14 bases between the two germline ends. This CDR3 contains 14 residues. The germline V gene has CDR1 MNHEY and CDR2 SVGEGT. For the CDR3, the DNA is TGTGCCAGCAGTTATGCGGGACTCAGCTATGAGCAGTTCTTC. It is translated as CASSYAGLSYEQFF.

In this sample, this clonotype turned up many times. The chain has TRBV12-3 or TRBV12-4 and TRBJ2-6; D is uncertain. Trimming cost V 7 bases and J 0 bases, with 4 bases left between them. This CDR3 contains 13 residues. CDR3 loop: CASINSGANVLTF. The CDR3 bases are TGTGCCAGCATCAACTCTGGGGCCAACGTCCTGACTTTC.

This clonotype was counted ten times or more. This rearrangement joins TRBV28 to TRBJ2-1; 7 bases agree with TRBD2. CDR3 length equals 14 residues. After removal of 4 bases from V and 7 bases from J, the junction contained 7 bases not matched to a gene. Germline V gives CDR1 MDHEN, CDR2 SYDVKM. CDR3 sequence reads: CASSSPGGWNEQFF. CDR3 coding DNA: TGTGCCAGCAGTTCCCCGGGGGGTTGGAATGAGCAGTTCTTC.